This T cell receptor (beta chain) stems from a study of monozygotic twins with cystic fibrosis. Findings and caveats of the study: Nucleotide-identical clonotype sharing was significantly higher within monozygotic CF twin pairs than between unrelated CF individuals.

The assay was immunoSEQ multiplex PCR, and TCRdb's table has in-frame clones only and misses some. Among some 19,000 clones listed, approximately 96% were seen once. In the case of this clone: What it recognizes is unknown.

This sequence originates from a woman younger than 45 with cystic fibrosis. The material sequenced was blood.

The CDR3: CASSLGTGFYGYTF. Here the CDR3 DNA reads TGTGCCAGCAGCTTAGGGACAGGCTTCTATGGCTACACCTTC. The rearrangement uses TRBV7-9 and TRBJ1-2, with 7 bases matching TRBD1. The CDR3 runs to 14 residues. Germline CDR1 is SEHNR and CDR2 is FQNEAQ (reference sequence). V lost 1 base and J lost 4; bases outside the gene matches: 3.